The present T cell receptor (beta chain) was sequenced within a study of T cells in Graves' hyperthyroidism and ophthalmopathy. RNA transcripts were the template for amplifying TCR beta CDR3 regions. The TCR CDR3 was amplified in a first-round RT-PCR using the HTBI primer set. TCRdb re-called the multiplex PCR reads with MiXCR, one entry per CDR3 protein. The sample holds over 400,000 distinct CDR3 sequences, roughly 14% seen once. This clonotype was counted at least ten times. Input material: blood. The clonotype was recovered from a man younger than 35 with Graves' ophthalmopathy.

CDR3 bases: TGTGCCAGCAGCTCCCGGGGTTCCTACGAGCAGTACTTC. This translates into CASSSRGSYEQYF. This chain uses TRBV11-3 with TRBJ2-7; D may be TRBD2 (5 bases). The CDR3 spans 13 residues. Germline loops: CDR1 SGHNT, CDR2 YENEEA. With 4 bases removed from V and 1 base from J, the gap between germline ends came to 8 bases.